The 24 T cell receptor beta chains below all came from one sample that was sequenced in a study of technical replicates of blood from a few donors. Sequencing was performed with immunoSEQ multiplex PCR; in TCRdb, only in-frame clones are kept and a portion is missing. The sample lists tens of thousands of clones; 85% to 95% were seen once. The specimen was PBMCs. The receptors shown here come from a human donor in good health. Some clones in this sample may be carry-over from other donors' samples.

The J gene is TRBJ1-1, the V gene TRBV7-9; D is perhaps TRBD1 (6 bases). From germline, CDR1 is SEHNR and CDR2 FQNEAQ (reference sequence). V was pared by 5 bases and J by 5 bases, with 15 bases between. The CDR3 runs 14 residues. The chain's CDR3 is CASSPQGGITEAFF. The DNA for the CDR3 is TGTGCCAGCAGCCCACAGGGAGGGATAACTGAAGCTTTCTTT.

This clone was picked up one time. The chain recombines TRBV5-5 with TRBJ2-3; 8 bases are a match to TRBD2. The CDR3 loop spans 13 amino acids. The germline V gene has CDR1 SGHKS and CDR2 YYEKEE (reference sequence). V shed 3 bases and J 6 bases; nucleotides not matched to a gene: 3. The CDR3 sequence is CASSSTSADTQYF. The CDR3, as DNA: TGTGCCAGCAGCTCGACTAGCGCCGATACGCAGTATTTT.

The chain's CDR3 is CASSFDRDTEQYF. DNA for the CDR3: TGTGCCAGCAGCTTCGACCGGGACACCGAGCAGTACTTC. The rearrangement joins TRBV11-3 to TRBJ2-7, with D perhaps matching TRBD1 (6 bases). CDR3 length equals 13 residues. Deletions cut 3 bases from V and 6 bases from J, with 12 bases between. CDR1 is SGHNT and CDR2 is YENEEA in the germline V gene.

The chain joins TRBV5-1 to TRBJ2-2; 9 bases map to TRBD2. V gave up 2 bases and J gave up 1 base; unmatched junction bases: 3. CDR1 is SGHRS and CDR2 is YFSETQ in the germline V gene. The CDR3 is 16 amino acids. The CDR3 loop reads CASSFLAGMNTGELFF. CDR3 nucleotide sequence: TGCGCCAGCAGCTTTCTAGCGGGGATGAACACCGGGGAGCTGTTTTTT. The full variable domain, rest sourced from reference TRBV5-1 and TRBJ2-2, is KAGVTQTPRYLIKTRGQQVTLSCSPISGHRSVSWYQQTPGQGLQFLFEYFSETQRNKGNFPGRFSGRQFSNSRSEMNVSTLELGDSALYLCASSFLAGMNTGELFFGEGSRLTVL.

The rearrangement uses TRBV4-1 and TRBJ2-7, with 10 bases aligning to TRBD2. This CDR3 is 14 amino acids long. The junction had 2 bases not matched to a gene; V was cut back by 4 bases and J by 2 bases. Germline values: CDR1 MGHRA, CDR2 YSYEKL. The CDR3 DNA follows: TGCGCCAGCAGCCGGACTAGCGGTCCCTACGAGCAGTACTTC. Its translation is CASSRTSGPYEQYF.

The rearrangement links TRBV7-9 to TRBJ1-2; no clear D. The CDR3 length is 15 residues. V shed 5 bases and J shed 0 bases, with 13 bases lying between them. Per germline, CDR1 SEHNR and CDR2 FQNEAQ (reference sequence). The CDR3 DNA is TGTGCCAGCAGCCCCCGGGGAGCCTCTAACTATGGCTACACCTTC. It codes for CASSPRGASNYGYTF. Drawing the rest from reference TRBV7-9 and TRBJ1-2, the complete variable domain is DTGVSQNPRHKITKRGQNVTFRCDPISEHNRLYWYRQTLGQGPEFLTYFQNEAQLEKSRLLSDRFSAERPKGSFSTLEIQRTEQGDSAMYLCASSPRGASNYGYTFGSGTRLTVV.

The V gene is TRBV10-3, the J gene TRBJ2-7; D possibly corresponds to TRBD2 (6 bases). This CDR3 comprises 15 residues. V shed 10 bases and J shed 6 bases, with 25 bases lying between them. Germline CDR1 ENHRY, CDR2 SYGVKD. The CDR3 nucleotides are TGTGCCAGCGCCCCCCTCTCTGGGGGAGGAAGCGAGCAGTACTTC. This translates into CASAPLSGGGSEQYF.

The chain is built from TRBV7-2 and TRBJ2-7; TRBD1 might be the D (5 bases). From germline, CDR1 is SGHTA and CDR2 FQGNSA. V was pared by 4 bases and J by 5 bases, with 15 bases between. The CDR3 runs 14 residues. Here the CDR3 reads CASSYDRQSHEQYF. As DNA, the CDR3 is TGTGCCAGCAGCTACGATCGACAGTCCCACGAGCAGTACTTC. Supplemented by reference TRBV7-2 and TRBJ2-7, the full variable domain reads GAGVSQSPSNKVTEKGKDVELRCDPISGHTALYWYRQSLGQGLEFLIYFQGNSAPDKSGLPSDRFSAERTGGSVSTLTIQRTQQEDSAVYLCASSYDRQSHEQYFGPGTRLTVT.

The V and J genes are TRBV6-1 and TRBJ2-1; D is unresolved. There are 15 residues in the CDR3. Germline CDR1 and CDR2: MNHNS and SASEGT. V gave up 6 bases and J gave up 0 bases, with 12 bases separating them. CDR3 in DNA: TGTGCCAGCAGCCAGGCCGGCAGCTCCTACAATGAGCAGTTCTTC. This translates into CASSQAGSSYNEQFF.

V is TRBV30 and J is TRBJ1-6, with D perhaps matching TRBD1 (5 bases). Trimming took 4 bases from V and 7 from J, leaving 11 bases between them. This CDR3 comprises 13 residues. Germline V gene lookup returns CDR1 GTSNPN and CDR2 SVGIG (reference sequence). The CDR3 reads CAWTGWGNSPLHF. The CDR3 DNA sequence: TGTGCCTGGACAGGGTGGGGAAATTCACCCCTCCACTTT.

The sample holds one count of this clone. This rearrangement joins TRBV12-5 to TRBJ1-2; D is possibly TRBD1 (5 bases). The germline CDR1 and CDR2 sequences are LGHNT and FRNRAP. This CDR3 is built from 14 residues. The ends were cut back, 1 base at V and 8 bases at J, with 14 bases in the middle. The CDR3 coding sequence is TGTGCTAGTGGTTTGGCCGGGGGTGGCGGCGGCTACACCTTC. Its protein is CASGLAGGGGGYTF.

Here the CDR3 reads CASSLKTGVGYTF. DNA for the CDR3: TGTGCCAGCAGCCTTAAGACAGGCGTCGGCTACACCTTC. The rearrangement links TRBV7-2 to TRBJ1-2; possible D gene TRBD1, 6 bases. Germline values: CDR1 SGHTA, CDR2 FQGNSA. This CDR3 region has 13 residues. Between the trimmed V and J ends, which lost 5 bases and 8 bases, there was a span of 15 bases. The variable domain in full, completed from reference TRBV7-2 and TRBJ1-2, reads GAGVSQSPSNKVTEKGKDVELRCDPISGHTALYWYRQSLGQGLEFLIYFQGNSAPDKSGLPSDRFSAERTGGSVSTLTIQRTQQEDSAVYLCASSLKTGVGYTFGSGTRLTVV.

CDR3 sequence reads: CASSLGGTGRGDTQYF. CDR3 coding DNA: TGCGCCAGCAGCTTGGGGGGGACAGGGCGAGGAGATACGCAGTATTTT. The chain uses TRBV5-1 and TRBJ2-3; TRBD1 aligns across 9 bases. The CDR3 covers 16 residues. Germline CDR1 reads SGHRS; CDR2 reads YFSETQ. The J segment lost 5 bases and the V segment lost 0 bases, leaving 7 bases of the junction unmatched.

The CDR3 region has the DNA TGTGCCAGCAGCTTAGGACAGCTCACAGATACGCAGTATTTT. Translating gives CASSLGQLTDTQYF. The V and J genes are TRBV7-9 and TRBJ2-3, with D possibly TRBD1 on 5 matching bases. The V gene's germline CDR1 is SEHNR and CDR2 FQNEAQ (reference sequence). The V gene lost 1 base and the J gene lost 2 bases, with 7 bases spanning the gap. CDR3 size: 14 residues. Full variable domain (remainder filled in from reference TRBV7-9 and TRBJ2-3): DTGVSQNPRHKITKRGQNVTFRCDPISEHNRLYWYRQTLGQGPEFLTYFQNEAQLEKSRLLSDRFSAERPKGSFSTLEIQRTEQGDSAMYLCASSLGQLTDTQYFGPGTRLTVL.

The chain employs TRBV9 and TRBJ1-6; a possible D gene is TRBD1 (5 bases). The CDR3 is 15 amino acids. Germline CDR1 and CDR2: SGDLS and YYNGEE. Trimming stripped 2 bases from V and 4 bases from J, with 10 bases between. The CDR3 protein is CASSVSGGYNSPLHF. CDR3 in DNA: TGTGCCAGCAGCGTGTCGGGGGGTTATAATTCACCCCTCCACTTT.

Points on this clone: No conserved phenylalanine or tryptophan ends this CDR3, so it is likely a read error. Because the CDR3's place on the DNA is in doubt, the DNA is left out and the CDR3 is given as listed by TCRdb. The chain couples TRBV23-1 to TRBJ1-1. TRBV23-1 belongs to the ORF category, with a function that is uncertain. Termini included, the CDR3 measures 10 amino acids. The CDR3 region is CASSQSGDTL.

CDR3 sequence reads: CASSPPPVGSSYEQYF. CDR3 nucleotides: TGTGCCAGCAGCCCCCCCCCGGTTGGTAGTTCCTACGAGCAGTACTTC. The chain combines TRBV5-5 with TRBJ2-7; the D is unclear. The CDR3 sequence is 16 residues long. The V end was cut by 4 bases, the J end by 1 base, with 18 bases between. Germline-derived CDR1 and CDR2 are SGHKS and YYEKEE (reference sequence).

The chain carries TRBV10-1 and TRBJ2-5, with D maybe TRBD2 (5 bases). V lost 3 bases and J 4 bases, leaving 15 bases between the germline ends. CDR1 WNHNN and CDR2 SYGVQD come from the germline V gene (reference sequence). The CDR3 extends over 15 amino acids. The CDR3 region is CASSDRVGVGETQYF. In nucleotides, the CDR3 is TGCGCCAGCAGTGATCGAGTGGGAGTGGGAGAGACCCAGTACTTC.

V and J are TRBV20-1 and TRBJ1-1; D unresolved. The V and J ends lost 2 bases and 1 base respectively, with 2 bases between them. Germline V gene data show CDR1 as DFQATT and CDR2 as SNEGSKA (reference sequence). The CDR3 covers 11 residues. Here the CDR3 DNA reads TGCAGTGCTAGACAGAACACTGAAGCTTTCTTT. Protein sequence: CSARQNTEAFF.

V usage is TRBV15 and J usage is TRBJ1-2; D remains unclear. The CDR3 runs to 14 residues. The germline V and J ends were trimmed by 0 bases and 4 bases, with 9 bases remaining between them. Germline V gene lookup returns CDR1 LNHNV and CDR2 YYDKDF (reference sequence). Here the CDR3 DNA reads TGTGCCACCAGCAGAGATTCGGCAGGCTATGGCTACACCTTC. Residues: CATSRDSAGYGYTF.

The chain is built from TRBV5-1 and TRBJ2-3, with TRBD2 identical over 8 bases. V dropped 4 bases and J dropped 2; count of bases not matched to a gene: 6. CDR3 size: 15 residues. Germline V gene lookup returns CDR1 SGHRS and CDR2 YFSETQ. CDR3 sequence: CASSPVSGTTDTQYF. The CDR3 bases are TGCGCCAGCAGCCCGGTTAGCGGGACCACAGATACGCAGTATTTT.

Here the CDR3 reads CASSGTGREWNTEAFF. Here the CDR3 DNA reads TGTGCCAGCAGTGGGACAGGGCGGGAGTGGAACACTGAAGCTTTCTTT. The V gene is TRBV5-4, the J gene TRBJ1-1; 9 bases fit TRBD1. CDR3 length: 16 residues. Per germline, CDR1 SGHNT and CDR2 YYREEE (reference sequence). Trimming cost V 5 bases and J 1 base; bases outside gene matches: 9.

This clone was recorded only once. The chain carries TRBV15 and TRBJ2-1; 12 bases line up with TRBD2. The germline gives CDR1 LNHNV, CDR2 YYDKDF (reference sequence). The CDR3 length is 16 residues. V lost 5 bases and J lost 2; bases outside the gene matches: 4. The CDR3 DNA is TGTGCCACCAGCCCGCGGACTAGCGGGACCTACAATGAGCAGTTCTTC. Residues: CATSPRTSGTYNEQFF.

Note on this clone: Other nucleotide sequences in the sample specify the same CDR3. The chain uses TRBV4-3 and TRBJ1-2, with D maybe TRBD1 (5 bases). The CDR3 covers 14 residues. Trimming pared 1 base from V and 4 bases from J, leaving 10 bases between. The germline gives CDR1 LGHNA, CDR2 YSLEER. CDR3 amino acids: CASSQGQGVYGYTF. In DNA, the CDR3 is TGCGCCAGCAGCCAAGGGCAGGGTGTCTATGGCTACACCTTC.